The 17 T cell receptor beta chains given below trace back to one sample, sequenced in a study of a mutant IDH1 vaccine in newly diagnosed glioma (dated by TCRdb to about 2021). Library preparation employed the immunoSEQ multiplex PCR assay. TCRdb's version of the immuneACCESS table is confined to in-frame rearrangements and falls short of the full clone set. An unresolved V gene accounts for under half of the shortfall where checked; the remainder is of unknown origin. This sample gives 70,000 to 100,000 clones in total; more than 85% of them show up just once. The ten largest clones represent under 0.6% of the sample. These TCRs are of unknown antigen specificity. The label giving this sample's time point can be read as: week 5, during vaccination. A 20-mer mutant IDH1 peptide at 300 micrograms in Montanide made up each vaccine dose, which was injected subcutaneously together with topical imiquimod.

The source material was PBMCs, sampled from a glioma patient whose treatment included an IDH1 peptide vaccine. All receptors come from a woman between 50 and 59 years old with glioma.

This sequence joins TRBV28 and TRBJ2-1, with 12 bases identical to TRBD2. CDR3 length equals 15 residues. J gave up 10 bases and V 5 bases, and 9 bases lay outside the gene matches. CDR1 is MDHEN, CDR2 SYDVKM, per germline. The CDR3 DNA follows: TGTGCCAGCAGTAGTGCGGGACTAGCGGGTATCGAGCAGTTCTTC. This gives the protein CASSSAGLAGIEQFF.

The chain is built from TRBV6-1 and TRBJ1-4; TRBD1 matches at 7 bases. The CDR3 is 17 residues long. J gave up 7 bases and V 1 base, and 12 bases lay outside the gene matches. Germline values: CDR1 MNHNS, CDR2 SASEGT. The CDR3 region has the DNA TGTGCCAGCAGTGAAGTGGCGGCCCCGGGACAGTCTGAAAAACTGTTTTTT. It is translated as CASSEVAAPGQSEKLFF.

V and J are TRBV27 and TRBJ2-7; perhaps TRBD2 as D (6 bases). CDR1 is MNHEY, CDR2 SMNVEV, per germline (reference sequence). The V and J ends lost 6 bases and 4 bases respectively, with 16 bases between them. CDR3 length: 14 residues. This CDR3 reads CASRWRALGYEQYF. The CDR3 DNA is TGTGCCAGCAGGTGGAGGGCCCTAGGGTACGAGCAGTACTTC.

J is TRBJ2-3 and V is TRBV19; 7 nucleotides match TRBD2. This CDR3 has 14 residues. The V and J ends lost 7 bases and 5 bases, in that order; junction bases with no gene match: 9. Germline V lookup: CDR1 LNHDA, CDR2 SQIVND (reference sequence). CDR3 sequence: CASTTGLQRDTQYF. The CDR3 DNA sequence: TGTGCCAGTACCACGGGACTACAACGAGATACGCAGTATTTT.

This rearrangement joins TRBV7-9 to TRBJ1-1, with D tentatively TRBD1 (5 bases). Germline V gene lookup returns CDR1 SEHNR and CDR2 FQNEAQ (reference sequence). The CDR3 covers 15 residues. V lost 5 bases to trimming and J lost 2 bases, with 15 bases between them. CDR3 residues: CASSNTEQGNTEAFF. CDR3 nucleotide sequence: TGTGCCAGCAGCAACACAGAGCAGGGAAACACTGAAGCTTTCTTT.

The chain combines TRBV6-6 with TRBJ2-7; 7 bases match TRBD2. The CDR3 spans 14 residues. The J segment lost 2 bases and the V segment lost 5 bases, leaving 6 bases of the junction unmatched. The germline V gene has CDR1 MNHNY and CDR2 SVGAGI (reference sequence). The CDR3 region is CASSPGLGAYEQYF. CDR3 in DNA: TGTGCCAGCAGTCCCGGACTAGGAGCCTACGAGCAGTACTTC.

This clone was detected once. The chain carries TRBV11-3 and TRBJ2-2, with TRBD1 matching 9 bases. The CDR3 sequence is 15 residues long. Germline values: CDR1 SGHNT, CDR2 YENEEA. V shed 2 bases and J 7 bases; nucleotides not matched to a gene: 5. The CDR3 spells CASSLSTGGVGELFF. CDR3 nucleotide sequence: TGTGCCAGCAGCTTAAGTACAGGGGGCGTCGGGGAGCTGTTTTTT.

The chain carries TRBV7-9 and TRBJ1-1; 8 positions match TRBD1. From germline, CDR1 is SEHNR and CDR2 FQNEAQ (reference sequence). The CDR3 is 15 amino acids. The J segment lost 4 bases and the V segment lost 3 bases, leaving 7 bases of the junction unmatched. The CDR3: CASSFRQGLGTEAFF. CDR3 DNA: TGTGCCAGCAGCTTCCGACAGGGGTTGGGCACTGAAGCTTTCTTT.

Comments on this clone: The junction shows a germline mismatch at one end, possibly a read error. The V and J genes are TRBV7-7 and TRBJ2-1, with TRBD2 identical over 9 bases. The CDR3 totals 15 residues. From germline, CDR1 is SSHAT and CDR2 FNYEAQ (reference sequence). The CDR3 sequence is CASSLGAGGNNEQFF. The CDR3 nucleotides read TGTGCTAGCAGCTTAGGAGCGGGAGGAAACAATGAGCAGTTCTTC.

This rearrangement joins TRBV19 to TRBJ2-7, with 7 nucleotides matching TRBD2. Germline loops: CDR1 LNHDA, CDR2 SQIVND (reference sequence). V shed 6 bases and J 6 bases; nucleotides not matched to a gene: 11. The CDR3 contains 14 residues. As DNA, the CDR3 is TGTGCCAGTAGACCCTTGGCGGGAGTCGGCGAGCAGTACTTC. This encodes CASRPLAGVGEQYF.

This CDR3 is CASKAGTGGTGEQYF. The DNA of the CDR3 is TGTGCCAGCAAGGCGGGGACAGGGGGAACGGGGGAGCAGTACTTC. The chain recombines TRBV2 with TRBJ2-7; 11 nucleotides agree with TRBD1. Germline CDR1 SNHLY, CDR2 FYNNEI. The CDR3 runs 15 residues. Trimming removed 7 bases from V and 7 bases from J; junction bases left unmatched: 12.

V usage is TRBV11-2 and J usage is TRBJ2-1, with TRBD2 as a possible D gene (6 bases). The CDR3 runs to 15 residues. Trimming left V 4 bases short and J 5 bases short, with 15 bases between. Germline V gene sequence: CDR1 SGHAT, CDR2 FQNNGV. The CDR3 here is CASSSSGGGDNEQFF. CDR3 in DNA: TGTGCCAGCAGCTCGAGCGGCGGAGGGGACAATGAGCAGTTCTTC.

The chain combines TRBV7-8 with TRBJ2-5, with 11 nucleotides matching TRBD2. From germline, CDR1 is SGHVS and CDR2 FQNEAQ. The CDR3 contains 21 residues. The trim removed 5 bases at V and 4 bases at J, leaving 24 bases unmatched. The CDR3, as DNA: TGTGCCAGCAGCCACGCTCCGTACAGGAGAAGACTAGCGGGGTGGGGAGAGACCCAGTACTTC. Translating gives CASSHAPYRRRLAGWGETQYF. The variable domain in full, with the rest retrieved from reference TRBV7-8 and TRBJ2-5, is GAGVSQSPRYKVAKRGQDVALRCDPISGHVSLFWYQQALGQGPEFLTYFQNEAQLDKSGLPSDRFFAERPEGSVSTLKIQRTQQEDSAVYLCASSHAPYRRRLAGWGETQYFGPGTRLLVL.

This clone is a singleton in its sample. The rearrangement joins TRBV7-9 to TRBJ2-5, with D possibly being TRBD2 (5 bases). V was trimmed by 4 bases and J by 5 bases, leaving 17 bases between them. CDR3 length: 15 amino acids. CDR1 is SEHNR, CDR2 FQNEAQ, per germline (reference sequence). The CDR3 loop is CASSSGGGVRETQYF. CDR3 sequence (DNA): TGTGCCAGCAGCTCTGGAGGAGGAGTAAGGGAGACCCAGTACTTC.

The gene calls are TRBV7-9 and TRBJ2-4; tentative D call: TRBD1 (6 bases). The CDR3 has 18 residues. V was trimmed by 2 bases and J by 0 bases, leaving 17 bases between them. CDR1 and CDR2 (germline): SEHNR, FQNEAQ (reference sequence). The CDR3: CASSLSQGSYLAKNIQYF. The CDR3, as DNA: TGTGCCAGCAGCTTAAGTCAGGGGAGTTACCTAGCCAAAAACATTCAGTACTTC.

The rearrangement uses TRBV6-6 and TRBJ1-1; D not resolved. Germline-derived CDR1 and CDR2 are MNHNY and SVGAGI (reference sequence). V lost 5 bases, J lost 4 bases, and 8 bases lay in between. CDR3 size: 12 residues. CDR3 sequence: CASSPVGTEAFF. In DNA, the CDR3 is TGTGCCAGCAGTCCCGTCGGCACTGAAGCTTTCTTT.

The chain carries TRBV4-1 and TRBJ2-4; 9 positions agree with TRBD2. Germline values: CDR1 MGHRA, CDR2 YSYEKL. The CDR3 runs 15 residues. The J segment lost 8 bases and the V segment lost 4 bases, leaving 9 bases of the junction unmatched. The CDR3 DNA reads as TGCGCCAGCAGCCTCCGGGGTAGCGGGAGTGACATTCAGTACTTC. It codes for CASSLRGSGSDIQYF.